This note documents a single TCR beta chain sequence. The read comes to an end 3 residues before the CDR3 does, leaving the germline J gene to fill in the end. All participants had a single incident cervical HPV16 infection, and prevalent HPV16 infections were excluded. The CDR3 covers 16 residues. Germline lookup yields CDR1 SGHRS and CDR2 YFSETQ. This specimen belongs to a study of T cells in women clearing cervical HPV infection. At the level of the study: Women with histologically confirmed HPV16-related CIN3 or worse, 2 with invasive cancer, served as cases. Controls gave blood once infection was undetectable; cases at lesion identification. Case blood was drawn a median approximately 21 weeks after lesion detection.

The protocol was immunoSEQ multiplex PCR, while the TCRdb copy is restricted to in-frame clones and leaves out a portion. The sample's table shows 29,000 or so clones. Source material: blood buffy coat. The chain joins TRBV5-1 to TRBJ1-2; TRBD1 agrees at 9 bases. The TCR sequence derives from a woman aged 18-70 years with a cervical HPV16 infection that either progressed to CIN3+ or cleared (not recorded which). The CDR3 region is CASSNYRQGGANSYTF. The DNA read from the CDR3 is TGCGCCAGCAGCAACTACCGACAGGGGGGGGCCAATAGC.